Each of the 16 T cell receptor beta chains below was sequenced from the same sample in a study of neurological immune-mediated disorders. TCRdb redid the calling of the 5' RACE reads with MiXCR, one entry per CDR3 protein. The profile shows more than 35,000 distinct CDR3 sequences, 2.5% to 3.5% of them singletons. The specimen sequenced was PBMCs. Receptor source: a woman between 45 and 65 years old with multiple sclerosis.

This clonotype was observed at least ten times. The genes are TRBV12-3 or TRBV12-4 and TRBJ1-5, with D perhaps matching TRBD1 (6 bases). This CDR3 spans 13 amino acids. The V and J ends lost 6 bases and 3 bases respectively, with 9 bases between them. As DNA, the CDR3 is TGTGCCAGCAGGGACAGCCCCAATCAGCCCCAGCATTTT. It is translated as CASRDSPNQPQHF.

This clonotype has a count of ten or more. V and J are TRBV9 and TRBJ2-1; 12 bases line up with TRBD2. Germline values: CDR1 SGDLS, CDR2 YYNGEE. Losses at the gene ends were 6 bases for V and 5 bases for J; bases not matched to a gene: 3. This CDR3 comprises 14 residues. The CDR3 reads CASTRTSGNNEQFF. DNA of the CDR3: TGTGCCAGCACCCGGACTAGCGGGAACAATGAGCAGTTCTTC. The full variable domain, its missing parts supplied by reference TRBV9 and TRBJ2-1, is DSGVTQTPKHLITATGQRVTLRCSPRSGDLSVYWYQQSLDQGLQFLIQYYNGEERAKGNILERFSAQQFPDLHSELNLSSLELGDSALYFCASTRTSGNNEQFFGPGTRLTVL.

In this sample, this clonotype turned up a few times. This may come from a read error, since a much larger clone is one base off. The chain combines TRBV20-1 with TRBJ2-7, with TRBD2 matching 10 bases. The CDR3 covers 15 residues. The germline CDR1 and CDR2 sequences are DFQATT and SNEGSKA (reference sequence). In nucleotides, the CDR3 is TGCAGGCTGGGACTAGCGAGGGACAGCTCCTACGAGCAGTACGTC. Translated: CRLGLARDSSYEQYV.

This clonotype showed up many times. This chain uses TRBV18 with TRBJ2-1; 7 bases align to TRBD1. The CDR3 runs 15 residues. Trimming cost V 0 bases and J 3 bases; bases outside gene matches: 2. CDR1 is KGHSH and CDR2 is LQKENI in the germline V gene. CDR3 protein: CASSPPRGLYNEQFF. The DNA for the CDR3 is TGTGCCAGCTCACCACCGAGGGGGCTCTACAATGAGCAGTTCTTC.

This clonotype has at least ten counts. V usage is TRBV20-1 and J usage is TRBJ2-1, with TRBD1 as a possible D gene (8 bases). CDR3 length: 15 residues. Between the trimmed V and J ends, which lost 6 bases and 3 bases, there was a span of 18 bases. Germline V lookup: CDR1 DFQATT, CDR2 SNEGSKA (reference sequence). CDR3 sequence: CSAQGASGYYNEQFF. In DNA, the CDR3 is TGCAGTGCCCAGGGGGCTAGCGGCTACTACAATGAGCAGTTCTTC.

At least ten counts were recorded for this clonotype. The V and J genes are TRBV12-3 or TRBV12-4 and TRBJ1-1; TRBD1 matches 9 bases. J lost 1 base, V lost 3 bases, and 3 bases had no gene match. The CDR3 totals 15 residues. This chain's CDR3 is CASSLGQGRNTEAFF. The CDR3, as DNA: TGTGCCAGCAGTTTGGGACAGGGCCGGAACACTGAAGCTTTCTTT.

The sample holds many counts of this clonotype. The V gene is TRBV4-1, the J gene TRBJ1-1; maybe TRBD1 (6 bases). The CDR3 totals 15 residues. Trimming cost V 1 base and J 2 bases, with 11 bases left between them. In germline, CDR1 is MGHRA, CDR2 YSYEKL. CDR3 sequence reads: CASSQVLQGNTEAFF. CDR3 nucleotide sequence: TGCGCCAGCAGCCAAGTTCTACAGGGTAACACTGAAGCTTTCTTT.

This clonotype was detected ten times or more. The chain employs TRBV7-3 and TRBJ2-3; 7 bases match TRBD1. Trimming took 5 bases from V and 3 from J; bases not matched to a gene: 5. This CDR3 has 14 amino acids. Germline CDR1 reads SGHTA; CDR2 reads FQGTGA. DNA for the CDR3: TGTGCCAGCAGCCCCGACAGGGCAACAGATACGCAGTATTTT. This translates into CASSPDRATDTQYF.

This clonotype was recorded many times. This chain uses TRBV5-5 with TRBJ1-3; TRBD1 aligns across 8 bases. J lost 0 bases, V lost 4 bases, and 6 bases had no gene match. Germline lookup yields CDR1 SGHKS and CDR2 YYEKEE (reference sequence). This CDR3 contains 16 residues. CDR3 DNA: TGTGCCAGCAGCAGACCGGGACAGGACTCTGGAAACACCATATATTTT. Amino acid sequence: CASSRPGQDSGNTIYF.

This clonotype was seen at least ten times. This chain uses TRBV3-1 with TRBJ2-1; no clear D. This CDR3 region has 14 residues. Germline CDR1 reads LGHDT; CDR2 reads YNNKEL (reference sequence). Trimming removed 1 base at V and 8 bases at J, with 12 bases between. The CDR3 reads CASSQVGVGDEQFF. The CDR3 nucleotides read TGTGCCAGCAGCCAAGTTGGAGTTGGGGATGAGCAGTTCTTC.

This clonotype was seen ten or more times. This chain connects TRBV7-2 to TRBJ2-2, with 8 bases matching TRBD1. CDR1 is SGHTA and CDR2 is FQGNSA in the germline V gene. V lost 2 bases to trimming and J lost 5 bases; unmatched junction nucleotides: 7. There are 16 residues in the CDR3. The CDR3 region is CASSLPGGMTTGELFF. CDR3 coding DNA: TGTGCCAGCAGCTTACCAGGGGGCATGACGACCGGGGAGCTGTTTTTT.

This clonotype has ten or more counts. The chain employs TRBV20-1 and TRBJ2-2; TRBD1 aligns across 9 bases. Trimming took 6 bases from V and 3 from J; bases not matched to a gene: 5. Germline assignment: CDR1 DFQATT and CDR2 SNEGSKA (reference sequence). This CDR3 is built from 14 residues. The CDR3 here is CSAGRTGDTGELFF. The CDR3 coding sequence is TGCAGTGCCGGTAGGACAGGGGACACCGGGGAGCTGTTTTTT.

This clonotype was seen ten or more times. The genes are TRBV5-1 and TRBJ2-7; TRBD1 might be the D (6 bases). Trimming pared 6 bases from V and 0 bases from J, leaving 13 bases between. Germline V CDR1 and CDR2: SGHRS, YFSETQ. The CDR3 sequence is 14 residues long. CDR3 amino acids: CASTETGSSYEQYF. CDR3 nucleotide sequence: TGCGCCAGCACCGAAACAGGGAGCTCCTACGAGCAGTACTTC.

This clonotype was picked up many times. The genes are TRBV5-5 and TRBJ1-6; D gene uncertain. CDR3 length: 15 amino acids. The V end lost 4 bases, the J end lost 2 bases, and 10 bases lay between the germline ends. CDR1 SGHKS and CDR2 YYEKEE come from the germline V gene (reference sequence). The CDR3 bases are TGTGCCAGCAGCAGAGGAAACGCCTATAATTCACCCCTCCACTTT. Residues: CASSRGNAYNSPLHF.

This clonotype was seen many times. The chain employs TRBV5-1 and TRBJ1-1, with D unresolved. V lost 0 bases, J lost 9 bases, and 12 bases lay in between. Germline V gene lookup returns CDR1 SGHRS and CDR2 YFSETQ. This CDR3 is built from 13 residues. CDR3 sequence (DNA): TGCGCCAGCAGCTTGGAGTTGGCGGGGAAAGCTTTCTTT. This sequence encodes CASSLELAGKAFF.

In its sample, this clonotype was seen many times. A much larger clonotype is one base distant, so this may be a read error. The chain employs TRBV10-3 and TRBJ1-1; no clear D. Trimming removed 4 bases at V and 2 bases at J, with 8 bases between. This CDR3 is 13 amino acids long. The germline V gene has CDR1 ENHRY and CDR2 SYGVKD. This CDR3 is CAISAKGNTEAFF. CDR3 bases: TGTGCCATCAGTGCAAAGGGAAACACTGAAGCTTTCTTT.